This T cell receptor (beta chain) was profiled in a study of Ad26.COV2.S vaccination and SARS-CoV-2 variants. Across the whole study: Once, or twice with 56 days between doses, Ad26.COV2.S was given intramuscularly.

The CDR3 contains 15 residues. Trimming removed 4 bases from V and 4 bases from J, with 11 bases in between. Germline CDR1 and CDR2: MGHRA and YSYEKL. Specified treatment: 19 received Ad26.COV2.S at low or high dose, single or two shots; about 5 received placebo; per-sample allocation not given. Sampling took place 63 days after the first vaccine or placebo injection. The study used a vaccine consisting of an Ad26 vector that expressed Wuhan-strain SARS-CoV-2 spike. Repertoires were generated with immunoSEQ multiplex PCR, while TCRdb's copy carries only in-frame clones and drops some. The data contain about 350,000 clones, 80% to 90% of them seen just once; the ten biggest clones take up roughly 3.3%. This clone was observed a handful of times.

This receptor was identified in a person aged 18 to 65 who received the Ad26.COV2.S COVID-19 vaccine or a placebo. The chain uses TRBV4-1 and TRBJ1-6; a weak D match, TRBD1 (5 bases). The sequencing here drew on peripheral blood, taken in a trial of Ad26.COV2.S vaccine versus placebo. This chain's CDR3 is CASSLMTAYNSPLHF. DNA of the CDR3: TGCGCCAGCAGCCTCATGACAGCTTATAATTCACCCCTCCACTTT.